This T cell receptor (beta chain) was sequenced for a study of regulatory T cells in long-lasting Graves disease. Between the trimmed V and J ends, which lost 9 bases and 3 bases, there was a span of 12 bases. The CDR3 consists of 12 residues. HTBI primers from iRepertoire and Arm-PCR of CDR3 regions yielded the TCR beta libraries. TCRdb processed the multiplex PCR reads anew with MiXCR; each CDR3 protein has one entry. Among about 460,000 distinct CDR3 sequences, 14% were seen once, and the ten largest hold around a sixth. A note on this clonotype: Its matching antigen is unknown.

Study-wide results and caveats: Public clonotype sharing was higher in persistent than newly diagnosed patients.

Time point described: newly diagnosed GD, antithyroid drugs for less than 3 months. Making the TCR library involved RNA that had been extracted from PBMCs. These data were likewise used in another study, on T cells in Graves' hyperthyroidism and ophthalmopathy. That study reports: The study left out patients who had uncontrolled infection, other autoimmune disease, pregnancy or lactation.

The chain is built from TRBV12-3 or TRBV12-4 and TRBJ2-7; TRBD1 is a possible D gene (6 bases). This receptor was taken from a woman aged 45-59 years with Graves disease. The sample in question was peripheral blood mononuclear cells (PBMCs), obtained at new diagnosis, from a patient treated with antithyroid drugs. The CDR3 spells CASTGSLYEQYF. CDR3 DNA sequence: TGTGCCAGTACAGGGTCCCTCTACGAGCAGTACTTC.